The rows below give T cell receptor beta chains drawn from one sample of a study of blood T cell repertoires in COVID-19. Assay used: immunoSEQ multiplex PCR; TCRdb lists only in-frame clones, some missing. Here the sample spans about 280,000 clones, roughly 80% being singletons. Sequenced sample: PBMCs or T cells enriched from blood (not recorded which). The receptor source for this set is a middle-aged man who had been exposed to COVID-19. Each CDR3 is given with its conserved first and last residue. D genes are given only for firm matches. Where a row states a size, it is once, few, many or the class of an expanded clone; other rows omit it.

.	.	TRBV2	TRBJ1-4	CASRGGGEKLFF	TGTGCCAGCAGAGGTGGGGGGGAAAAACTGTTTTTT
.	many	TRBV6-5	TRBJ2-2	CASSYWRAAELFF	TGTGCCAGCAGTTACTGGAGGGCCGCGGAGCTGTTTTTT
TRBD2	.	TRBV5-1	TRBJ2-1	CASSSRTSGSRYEQFF	TGCGCCAGCAGCTCCCGGACTAGCGGGAGTAGGTATGAGCAGTTCTTC
.	.	TRBV14	TRBJ2-1	CASSDQPGSGEQFF	TGTGCCAGCAGCGACCAACCGGGAAGCGGTGAGCAGTTCTTC
.	many	TRBV11-3	TRBJ2-1	CASSLDRASKFF	TGTGCCAGCAGCTTAGACAGGGCGTCAAAGTTCTTC
.	.	TRBV29-1	TRBJ1-2	CSGSTGGVYGYTF	TGCAGCGGTTCAACAGGCGGAGTCTATGGCTACACCTTC
TRBD1	once	TRBV5-1	TRBJ2-7	CAIFGQGVNEQYF	TGCGCCATATTCGGACAGGGGGTTAACGAGCAGTACTTC
TRBD2	once	TRBV24-1	TRBJ2-1	CATSDLLAGVSEQFF	TGTGCCACCAGTGATTTGCTTGCGGGAGTTAGTGAGCAGTTCTTC
.	.	TRBV29-1	TRBJ1-1	CSVEGGPFF	TGCAGCGTTGAGGGAGGTCCTTTCTTT
.	.	TRBV7-6	TRBJ1-1	CASSAKTVMNTEAFF	TGTGCCAGCAGCGCCAAGACAGTTATGAACACTGAAGCTTTCTTT
.	.	TRBV4-2	TRBJ2-7	CASSDSSNGEQYF	TGTGCCAGCTCCGACTCCTCGAATGGCGAGCAGTACTTC
.	.	TRBV6-5	TRBJ2-1	CASSYSSRAYNEQFF	TGTGCCAGCAGTTACTCTTCCAGGGCATACAATGAGCAGTTCTTC
.	.	TRBV5-1	TRBJ1-2	CASSLGRGTYGYTF	TGCGCCAGCAGCTTGGGCAGGGGTACCTATGGCTACACCTTC
.	once	TRBV27	TRBJ1-6	CASSLEGDGSPLHF	TGTGCCAGCAGCCTGGAGGGAGATGGTTCACCCCTCCACTTT
TRBD2	.	TRBV7-8	TRBJ2-1	CASSGQREGAEQFF	TGTGCCAGCAGTGGCCAGCGGGAGGGCGCTGAGCAGTTCTTC
.	.	TRBV6-5	TRBJ1-1	CASTRDIGSEAFF	TGTGCCAGCACCCGGGACATAGGATCCGAAGCTTTCTTT
TRBD1	once	TRBV19	TRBJ2-2	CASSEDRGGFYTGELFF	TGTGCCAGTAGTGAGGACAGGGGAGGTTTCTACACCGGGGAGCTGTTTTTT
.	.	TRBV30	TRBJ2-1	CAWTTGYQRNEQFF	TGTGCCTGGACCACGGGTTATCAGCGGAATGAGCAGTTCTTC
.	once	TRBV15	TRBJ1-5	CATSTGGRQPQHF	TGTGCCACCAGCACCGGGGGGCGTCAGCCCCAGCATTTT
TRBD1	.	TRBV11-3	TRBJ2-3	CASSASGTGSTDTQYF	TGTGCCAGCAGTGCTTCCGGGACAGGCAGTACAGATACGCAGTATTTT
.	many	TRBV7-8	TRBJ2-7	CASSSPPLYGEQYF	TGTGCCAGCAGCTCTCCCCCCCTTTACGGCGAGCAGTACTTC
TRBD2	.	TRBV27	TRBJ2-1	CASRSTHRGIYLAGGYNEQFF	TGTGCCAGCAGATCTACCCACAGGGGGATATATCTAGCGGGAGGCTACAATGAGCAGTTCTTC
.	.	TRBV7-6	TRBJ1-3	CASSLAPISGNTIYF	TGTGCCAGCAGCTTAGCTCCTATCTCTGGAAACACCATATATTTT
.	few	TRBV30	TRBJ1-2	CASLPTGRAYGYTF	TGTGCCTCCCTTCCAACAGGGAGGGCCTATGGCTACACCTTC
.	few	TRBV3-1/TRBV3-2	TRBJ1-2	CASSQLAGSLGYGYTF	TGTGCCAGCAGCCAACTGGCAGGGTCGTTAGGCTATGGCTACACCTTC
.	.	TRBV6-5	TRBJ2-7	CASRAGLSSYEQYF	TGTGCCAGCAGAGCAGGACTGAGCTCCTACGAGCAGTACTTC
.	.	TRBV10-3	TRBJ1-4	CASRGDPSEKLFF	TGTGCCTCCCGAGGTGACCCTAGTGAAAAACTGTTTTTT
TRBD1	few	TRBV2	TRBJ2-7	CASSAGTGGLYEQYF	TGTGCCAGCAGCGCCGGGACAGGGGGCCTCTACGAGCAGTACTTC
TRBD2	.	TRBV29-1	TRBJ2-3	CSVLLAGVGTQYF	TGCAGCGTCCTTCTAGCGGGAGTGGGTACGCAGTATTTT
.	.	TRBV3-1/TRBV3-2	TRBJ2-7	CASSPTSLKAEQYF	TGTGCCAGCAGCCCAACCTCTTTAAAAGCGGAGCAGTACTTC
TRBD1	.	TRBV15	TRBJ1-5	CATSTRTGATFDNQPQHF	TGTGCCACCAGCACACGGACAGGGGCGACCTTTGACAATCAGCCCCAGCATTTT
.	.	TRBV9	TRBJ2-1	CASSVDSSRKNEQFF	TGTGCCAGCAGCGTTGACAGTTCAAGGAAGAATGAGCAGTTCTTC
.	.	TRBV29-1	TRBJ1-2	CSVTGNYGYTF	TGCAGCGTTACAGGGAACTATGGCTACACCTTC
TRBD1	.	TRBV5-1	TRBJ2-3	CASSLADRGLAAQYF	TGCGCCAGCAGCTTGGCCGACAGGGGGCTAGCGGCCCAGTATTTT
TRBD2	.	TRBV4-2	TRBJ2-7	CASSQTSGTYEQYF	TGTGCCAGCAGCCAGACTAGCGGGACCTACGAGCAGTACTTC
TRBD1	.	TRBV3-1/TRBV3-2	TRBJ2-2	CASSQGDRGSFAGELFF	TGTGCCAGCAGCCAAGGCGACAGGGGTTCATTTGCCGGGGAGCTGTTTTTT
TRBD2	.	TRBV9	TRBJ2-7	CASSVSGRPDYEQYF	TGTGCCAGCAGCGTTAGCGGGAGGCCCGACTACGAGCAGTACTTC
TRBD1	once	TRBV7-3	TRBJ2-5	CASSLRRRTGRETQYF	TGTGCCAGCAGCTTAAGACGACGGACAGGGAGGGAGACCCAGTACTTC
.	.	TRBV11-2	TRBJ1-2	CASSGALYGYTF	TGTGCCAGCAGCGGAGCTCTCTATGGCTACACCTTC
TRBD2	.	TRBV11-2	TRBJ2-3	CASSLFALAGDTQYF	TGTGCCAGCAGCTTGTTTGCCCTAGCGGGAGATACGCAGTATTTT
.	.	TRBV30	TRBJ1-5	CAWSVASGNQPQHF	TGTGCCTGGAGTGTGGCGTCGGGGAATCAGCCCCAGCATTTT
.	.	TRBV5-1	TRBJ2-2	CASSFAESTGELFF	TGCGCCAGCAGCTTCGCGGAGAGCACCGGGGAGCTGTTTTTT
TRBD2	.	TRBV7-2	TRBJ2-1	CASSLAGGVYNEQFF	TGTGCCAGCAGCTTAGCGGGAGGGGTATACAATGAGCAGTTCTTC
TRBD1	.	TRBV7-6	TRBJ2-6	CASSSGTGFSGANVLTF	TGTGCCAGCAGTTCCGGGACAGGGTTTTCTGGGGCCAACGTCCTGACTTTC
.	.	TRBV11-3	TRBJ1-1	CASSHNAQQGNTEAFF	TGTGCCAGCAGCCATAACGCCCAACAGGGGAACACTGAAGCTTTCTTT
.	.	TRBV18	TRBJ1-4	CASSPSWAPEKLFF	TGTGCCAGCTCACCGAGCTGGGCTCCGGAAAAACTGTTTTTT
.	.	TRBV7-9	TRBJ2-1	CASSFEGSYNEQFF	TGTGCCAGCAGCTTTGAGGGCTCCTACAATGAGCAGTTCTTC
TRBD2	.	TRBV19	TRBJ2-1	CASSPLVGEGHIEQFF	TGTGCCAGTAGCCCCCTTGTGGGGGAGGGCCATATTGAGCAGTTCTTC
.	.	TRBV10-3	TRBJ2-5	CAISEQNEETQYF	TGTGCCATCAGTGAACAGAACGAAGAGACCCAGTACTTC
.	.	TRBV5-1	TRBJ1-3	CASSLAHTGNTIYF	TGCGCCAGCAGCTTGGCCCACACTGGAAACACCATATATTTT
.	.	TRBV7-9	TRBJ1-5	CASSLREQPQHF	TGTGCCAGCAGCTTAAGAGAGCAGCCCCAGCATTTT
.	.	TRBV5-6	TRBJ2-3	CASSFRTGRADTQYF	TGTGCCAGCAGCTTTCGAACAGGGAGGGCAGATACGCAGTATTTT
.	.	TRBV30	TRBJ2-2	CAWNQIIGGTNTGELFF	TGTGCCTGGAACCAGATCATCGGCGGGACGAACACCGGGGAGCTGTTTTTT
.	.	TRBV6-2/TRBV6-3	TRBJ2-7	CASSYGRTYEQYF	TGTGCCAGCAGTTACGGGCGAACCTACGAGCAGTACTTC
.	.	TRBV15	TRBJ2-1	CATRADSGRSNEQFF	TGTGCCACTAGGGCGGATAGCGGAAGGTCAAATGAGCAGTTCTTC
.	.	TRBV19	TRBJ1-4	CASMGEVEKLFF	TGTGCCAGTATGGGGGAGGTTGAAAAACTGTTTTTT
TRBD1	.	TRBV7-8	TRBJ1-1	CASSHNGYRDRGKYRNTEAFF	TGTGCCAGCAGCCATAACGGATATAGGGACAGGGGTAAGTATAGGAACACTGAAGCTTTCTTT
.	.	TRBV2	TRBJ1-4	CASSAFRRRNEKLFF	TGTGCCAGCAGCGCTTTCCGCAGGAGGAATGAAAAACTGTTTTTT
.	few	TRBV3-1/TRBV3-2	TRBJ1-2	CASSQDRGTGGYTF	TGTGCCAGCAGCCAAGACAGGGGCACGGGTGGCTACACCTTC